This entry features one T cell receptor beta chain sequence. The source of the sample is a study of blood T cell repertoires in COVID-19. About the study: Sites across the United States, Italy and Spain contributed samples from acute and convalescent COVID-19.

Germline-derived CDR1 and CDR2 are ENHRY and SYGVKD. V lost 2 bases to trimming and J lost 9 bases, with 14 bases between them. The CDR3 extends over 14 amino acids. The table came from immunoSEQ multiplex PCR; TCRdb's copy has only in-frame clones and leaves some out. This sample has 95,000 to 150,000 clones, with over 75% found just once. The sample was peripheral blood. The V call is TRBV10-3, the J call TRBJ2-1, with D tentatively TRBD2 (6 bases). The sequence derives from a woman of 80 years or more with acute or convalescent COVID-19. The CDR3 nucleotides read TGTGCCATCAGTGAGGATGCGGGGTGGGGTGAGCAGTTCTTC. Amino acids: CAISEDAGWGEQFF.